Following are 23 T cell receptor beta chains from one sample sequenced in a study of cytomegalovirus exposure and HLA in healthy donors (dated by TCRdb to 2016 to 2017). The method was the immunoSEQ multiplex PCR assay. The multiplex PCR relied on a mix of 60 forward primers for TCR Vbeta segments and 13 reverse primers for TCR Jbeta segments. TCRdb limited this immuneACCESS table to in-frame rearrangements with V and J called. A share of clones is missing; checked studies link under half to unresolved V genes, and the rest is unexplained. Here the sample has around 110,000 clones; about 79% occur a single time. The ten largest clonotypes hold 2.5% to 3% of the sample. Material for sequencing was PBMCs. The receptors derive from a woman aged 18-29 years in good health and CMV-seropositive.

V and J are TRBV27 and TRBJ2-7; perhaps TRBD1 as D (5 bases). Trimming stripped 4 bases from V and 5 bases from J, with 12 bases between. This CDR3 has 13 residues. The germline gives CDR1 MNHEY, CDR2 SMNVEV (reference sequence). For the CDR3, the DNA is TGTGCCAGCAGTTCAGGGCAATACGACGAGCAGTACTTC. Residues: CASSSGQYDEQYF.

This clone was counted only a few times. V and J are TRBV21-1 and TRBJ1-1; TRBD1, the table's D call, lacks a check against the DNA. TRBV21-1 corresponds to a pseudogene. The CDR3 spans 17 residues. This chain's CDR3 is CDSSKAAGAAMNTEAFF. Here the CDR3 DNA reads TGTGACAGCAGCAAAGCGGCAGGGGCGGCAATGAACACTGAAGCTTTCTTT.

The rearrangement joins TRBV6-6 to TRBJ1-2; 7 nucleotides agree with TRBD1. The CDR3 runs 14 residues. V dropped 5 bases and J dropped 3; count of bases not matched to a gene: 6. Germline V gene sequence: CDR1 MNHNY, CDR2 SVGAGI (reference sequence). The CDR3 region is CASSRQGWDYGYTF. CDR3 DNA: TGTGCCAGCAGTCGACAGGGATGGGACTATGGCTACACCTTC.

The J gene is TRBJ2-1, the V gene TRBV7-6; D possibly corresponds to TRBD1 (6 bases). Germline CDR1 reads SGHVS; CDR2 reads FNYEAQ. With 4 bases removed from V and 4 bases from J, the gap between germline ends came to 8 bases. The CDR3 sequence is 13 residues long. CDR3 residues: CASSSGQYNEQFF. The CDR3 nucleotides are TGTGCCAGCAGCTCTGGACAGTACAATGAGCAGTTCTTC.

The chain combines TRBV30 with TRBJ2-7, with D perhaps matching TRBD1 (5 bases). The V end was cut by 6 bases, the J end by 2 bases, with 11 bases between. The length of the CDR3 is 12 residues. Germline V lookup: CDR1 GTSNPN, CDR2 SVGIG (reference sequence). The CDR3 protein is CACQVGPYEQYF. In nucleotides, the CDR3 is TGTGCCTGCCAAGTGGGGCCCTACGAGCAGTACTTC.

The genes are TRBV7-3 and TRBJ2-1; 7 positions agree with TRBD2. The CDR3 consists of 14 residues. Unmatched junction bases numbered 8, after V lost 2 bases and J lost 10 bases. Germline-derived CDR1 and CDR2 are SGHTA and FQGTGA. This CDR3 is CASSLDRLAQEQFF. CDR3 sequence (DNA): TGTGCCAGCAGCTTAGACCGACTAGCCCAGGAGCAGTTCTTC.

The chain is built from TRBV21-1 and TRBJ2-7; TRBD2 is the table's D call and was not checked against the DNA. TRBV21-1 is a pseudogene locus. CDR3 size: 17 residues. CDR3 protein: CASSKAERERSSYEQYF. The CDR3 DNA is TGTGCCAGCAGCAAAGCGGAGAGGGAGCGGAGCTCCTACGAGCAGTACTTC.

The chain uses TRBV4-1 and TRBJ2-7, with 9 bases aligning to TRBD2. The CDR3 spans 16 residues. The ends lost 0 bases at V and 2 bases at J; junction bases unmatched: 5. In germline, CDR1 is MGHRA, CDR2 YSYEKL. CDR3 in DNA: TGCGCCAGCAGCCAAGATGAAGCGGGGGGACCCTACGAGCAGTACTTC. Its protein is CASSQDEAGGPYEQYF.

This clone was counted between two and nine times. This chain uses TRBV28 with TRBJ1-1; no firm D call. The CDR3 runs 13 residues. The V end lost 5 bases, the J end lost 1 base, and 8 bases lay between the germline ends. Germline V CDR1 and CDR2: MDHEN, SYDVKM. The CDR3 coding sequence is TGTGCCAGCAGTCGAGGCCAGAACACTGAAGCTTTCTTT. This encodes CASSRGQNTEAFF.

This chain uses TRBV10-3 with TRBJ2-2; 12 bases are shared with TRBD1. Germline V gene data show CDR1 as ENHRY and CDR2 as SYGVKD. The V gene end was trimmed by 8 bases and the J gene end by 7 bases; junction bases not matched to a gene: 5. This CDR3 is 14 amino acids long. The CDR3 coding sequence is TGTGCCATCCGGGACAGGGGGCTTAACGGGGAGCTGTTTTTT. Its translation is CAIRDRGLNGELFF.

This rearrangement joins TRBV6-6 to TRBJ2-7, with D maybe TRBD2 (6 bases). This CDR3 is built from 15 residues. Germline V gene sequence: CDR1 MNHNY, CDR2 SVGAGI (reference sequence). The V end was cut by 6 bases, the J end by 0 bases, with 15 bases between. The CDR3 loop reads CASRKGLADSYEQYF. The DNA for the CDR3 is TGTGCCAGCAGGAAGGGACTGGCGGACTCCTACGAGCAGTACTTC.

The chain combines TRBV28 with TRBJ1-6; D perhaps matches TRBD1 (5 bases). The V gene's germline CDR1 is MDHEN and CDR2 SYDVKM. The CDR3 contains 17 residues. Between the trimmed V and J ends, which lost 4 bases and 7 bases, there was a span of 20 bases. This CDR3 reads CASSSPRRGGWNSPLHF. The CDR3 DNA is TGTGCCAGCAGTTCCCCGCGGAGGGGAGGTTGGAATTCACCCCTCCACTTT.

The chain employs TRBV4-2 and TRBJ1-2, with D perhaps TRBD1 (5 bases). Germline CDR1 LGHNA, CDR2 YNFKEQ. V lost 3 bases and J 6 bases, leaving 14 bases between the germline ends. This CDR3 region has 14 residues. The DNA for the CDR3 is TGTGCCAGCAGCCACCCATCAGGGATCGATGGCTACACCTTC. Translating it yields CASSHPSGIDGYTF.

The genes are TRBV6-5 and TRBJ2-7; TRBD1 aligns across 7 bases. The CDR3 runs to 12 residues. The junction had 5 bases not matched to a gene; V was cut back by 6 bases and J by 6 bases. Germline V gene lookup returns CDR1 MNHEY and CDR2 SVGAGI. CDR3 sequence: CASRPTGAEQYF. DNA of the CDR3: TGTGCCAGCAGACCCACAGGGGCCGAGCAGTACTTC.

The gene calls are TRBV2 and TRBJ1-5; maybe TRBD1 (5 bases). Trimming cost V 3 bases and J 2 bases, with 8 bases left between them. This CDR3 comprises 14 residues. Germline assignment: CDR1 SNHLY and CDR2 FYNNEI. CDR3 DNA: TGTGCCAGCAGTGACAGGGTCGGCAATCAGCCCCAGCATTTT. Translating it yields CASSDRVGNQPQHF. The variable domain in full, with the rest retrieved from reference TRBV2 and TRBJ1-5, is EPEVTQTPSHQVTQMGQEVILRCVPISNHLYFYWYRQILGQKVEFLVSFYNNEISEKSEIFDDQFSVERPDGSNFTLKIRSTKLEDSAMYFCASSDRVGNQPQHFGDGTRLSIL.

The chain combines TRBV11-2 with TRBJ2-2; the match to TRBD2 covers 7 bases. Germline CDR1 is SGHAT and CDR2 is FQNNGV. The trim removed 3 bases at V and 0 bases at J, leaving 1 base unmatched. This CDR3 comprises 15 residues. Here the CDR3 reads CASSFSGANTGELFF. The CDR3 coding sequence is TGTGCCAGCAGCTTCAGCGGGGCGAACACCGGGGAGCTGTTTTTT. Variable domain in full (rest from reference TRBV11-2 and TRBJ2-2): EAGVAQSPRYKIIEKRQSVAFWCNPISGHATLYWYQQILGQGPKLLIQFQNNGVVDDSQLPKDRFSAERLKGVDSTLKIQPAKLEDSAVYLCASSFSGANTGELFFGEGSRLTVL.

CDR3 in amino acids: CASSPLYSEQYF. The DNA for the CDR3 is TGTGCCAGTAGTCCCTTGTACAGCGAGCAGTACTTC. The chain has TRBV19 and TRBJ2-7; D is uncertain. The ends were cut back, 5 bases at V and 6 bases at J, with 11 bases in the middle. This CDR3 is built from 12 residues. Germline V gives CDR1 LNHDA, CDR2 SQIVND (reference sequence).

In DNA form, the CDR3 reads TGTGCCAGCAGCCCCCCTGGGACAGGGCTCGAGCAGTACTTC. Translating it yields CASSPPGTGLEQYF. V is TRBV13 and J is TRBJ2-7; TRBD1 matches 9 bases. Germline-derived CDR1 and CDR2 are PRHDT and FYEKMQ (reference sequence). The CDR3 is 14 residues long. With 5 bases clipped from V and 6 bases from J, the junction kept 8 bases outside the gene matches.

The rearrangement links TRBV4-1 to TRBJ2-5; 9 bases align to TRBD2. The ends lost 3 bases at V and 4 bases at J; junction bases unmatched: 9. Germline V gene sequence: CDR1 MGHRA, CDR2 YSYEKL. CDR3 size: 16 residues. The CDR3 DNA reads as TGCGCCAGCAGCCAGGTCATAGCGGGAGTAGGAGAGACCCAGTACTTC. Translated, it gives CASSQVIAGVGETQYF.

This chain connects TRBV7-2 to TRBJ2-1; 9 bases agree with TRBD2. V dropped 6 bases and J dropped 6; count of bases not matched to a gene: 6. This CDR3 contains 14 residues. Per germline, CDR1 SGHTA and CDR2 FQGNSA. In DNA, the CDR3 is TGTGCCAGCAGTCCCGGACTAGCGAGCAATGAGCAGTTCTTC. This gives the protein CASSPGLASNEQFF.

The CDR3 nucleotides are TGTGCCAGCAGCGTAAGTTCGCAGCAGGGCCAAACCTTC. Protein: CASSVSSQQGQTF. V usage is TRBV9 and J usage is TRBJ1-2; a weak D match, TRBD1 (5 bases). The CDR3 has 13 residues. CDR1 is SGDLS and CDR2 is YYNGEE in the germline V gene. V lost 1 base, J lost 14 bases, and 18 bases lay in between.

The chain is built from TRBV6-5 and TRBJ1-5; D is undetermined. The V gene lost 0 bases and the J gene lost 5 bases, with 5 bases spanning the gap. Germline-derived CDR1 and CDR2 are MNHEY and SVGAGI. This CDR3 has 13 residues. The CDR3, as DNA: TGTGCCAGCAGTTACTCCGGGGATCAGCCCCAGCATTTT. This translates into CASSYSGDQPQHF.

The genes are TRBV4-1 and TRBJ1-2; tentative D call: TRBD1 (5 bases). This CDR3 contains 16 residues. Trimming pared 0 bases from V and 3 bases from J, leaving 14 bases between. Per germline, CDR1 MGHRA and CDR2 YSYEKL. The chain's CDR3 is CASSQDIAGNDYGYTF. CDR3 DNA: TGCGCCAGCAGCCAAGATATTGCAGGGAACGACTATGGCTACACCTTC.